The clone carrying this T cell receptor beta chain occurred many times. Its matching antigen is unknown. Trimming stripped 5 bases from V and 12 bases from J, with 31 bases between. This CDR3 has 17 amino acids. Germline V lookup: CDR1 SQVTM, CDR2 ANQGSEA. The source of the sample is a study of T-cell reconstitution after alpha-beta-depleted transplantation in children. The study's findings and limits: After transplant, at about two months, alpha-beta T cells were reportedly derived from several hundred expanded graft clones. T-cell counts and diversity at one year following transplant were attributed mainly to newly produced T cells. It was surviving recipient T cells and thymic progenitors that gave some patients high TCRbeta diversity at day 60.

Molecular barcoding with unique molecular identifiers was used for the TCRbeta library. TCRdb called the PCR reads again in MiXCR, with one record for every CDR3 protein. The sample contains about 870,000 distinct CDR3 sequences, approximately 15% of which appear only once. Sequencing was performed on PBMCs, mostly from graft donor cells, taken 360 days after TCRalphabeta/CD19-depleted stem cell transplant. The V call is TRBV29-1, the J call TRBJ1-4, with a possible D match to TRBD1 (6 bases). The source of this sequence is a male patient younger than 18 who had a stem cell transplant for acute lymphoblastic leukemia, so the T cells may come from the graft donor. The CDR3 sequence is CSVLAGLGARSEGELFF. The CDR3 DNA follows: TGCAGCGTTCTTGCAGGCCTGGGGGCGAGGAGTGAAGGGGAACTGTTTTTT.